This TCR beta chain originates from a study of cytomegalovirus exposure and HLA in healthy donors. Study-wide findings and caveats: Later analysis suggested links between common viral pathogens and several top significant clusters.

Germline V gene data show CDR1 as MNHEY and CDR2 as SVGAGI. This CDR3 is 15 amino acids long. V trimming: 2 bases; J trimming: 7 bases; junction bases outside the gene matches: 9. The PCR was carried out with 60 Vbeta primers and 13 Jbeta primers. This table comes from immunoSEQ multiplex PCR, and its TCRdb copy is limited to in-frame clones, with some not included. Altogether a few hundred thousand clones are present, 80% to 95% being singletons, with the ten largest covering about 1.7%. Points on this clone: What it binds is not known.

This clonotype was obtained from a girl aged 2 to 10 in good health and CMV-seronegative. Sequencing used PBMCs. This chain uses TRBV6-5 with TRBJ2-7; TRBD2 aligns across 9 bases. CDR3 in amino acids: CASSYLGLAPQEQYF. CDR3 nucleotides: TGTGCCAGCAGTTACCTGGGACTAGCACCCCAGGAGCAGTACTTC.